The 3 T cell receptor beta chains presented below share a single source sample, sequenced in a study of T cell responses to AZD1222 COVID-19 vaccine. Using immunoSEQ multiplex PCR, the repertoire was profiled, and TCRdb retains in-frame clones only, with some absent. The table includes approximately 64,000 clones, about 93% detected once. Sequences were derived from peripheral blood, sampled 28 days after the second dose of the MenACWY control vaccine. The source is an adult who received the MenACWY meningococcal vaccine as a control.

The chain is built from TRBV5-1 and TRBJ2-3; the match to TRBD1 covers 8 bases. Trimming cost V 5 bases and J 4 bases; bases outside gene matches: 9. This CDR3 spans 15 amino acids. The germline gives CDR1 SGHRS, CDR2 YFSETQ. CDR3 DNA sequence: TGCGCCAGCAGTACAACCGGACAGGGCCCAGATACGCAGTATTTT. Translated, it gives CASSTTGQGPDTQYF.

The chain uses TRBV19 and TRBJ1-3; maybe TRBD1 (5 bases). The CDR3 contains 13 residues. Germline V gene data show CDR1 as LNHDA and CDR2 as SQIVND (reference sequence). The V end lost 11 bases, the J end lost 0 bases, and 11 bases lay between the germline ends. The CDR3 DNA reads as TGTGCCTGCTATGGGGGCTCTGGAAACACCATATATTTT. It yields the protein CACYGGSGNTIYF.

Written as DNA, the CDR3 is TGTGCCAGCAGCCAAGCCCTTAGGGACAGGGCAAATTCACCCCTCCACTTT. Residues: CASSQALRDRANSPLHF. The V gene is TRBV3-1 (or the pseudogene TRBV3-2), the J gene TRBJ1-6; TRBD1 agrees at 9 bases. The CDR3 loop spans 17 amino acids. Trimming at V came to 1 base and at J to 7 bases, leaving 8 bases not matched to a gene. Germline CDR1 LGHDT, CDR2 YNNKEL (reference sequence).